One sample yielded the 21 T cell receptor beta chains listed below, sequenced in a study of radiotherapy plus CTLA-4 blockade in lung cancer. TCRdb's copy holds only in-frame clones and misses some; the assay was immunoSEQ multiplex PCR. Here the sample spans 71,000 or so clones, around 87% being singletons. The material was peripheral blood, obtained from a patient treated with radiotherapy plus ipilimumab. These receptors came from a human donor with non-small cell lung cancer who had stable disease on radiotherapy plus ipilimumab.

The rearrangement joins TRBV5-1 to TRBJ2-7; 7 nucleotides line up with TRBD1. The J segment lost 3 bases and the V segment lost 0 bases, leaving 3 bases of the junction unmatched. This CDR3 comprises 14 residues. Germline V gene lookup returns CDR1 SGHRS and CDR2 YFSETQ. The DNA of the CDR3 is TGCGCCAGCAGCTTGGAACAGGGGTTCTACGAGCAGTACTTC. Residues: CASSLEQGFYEQYF.

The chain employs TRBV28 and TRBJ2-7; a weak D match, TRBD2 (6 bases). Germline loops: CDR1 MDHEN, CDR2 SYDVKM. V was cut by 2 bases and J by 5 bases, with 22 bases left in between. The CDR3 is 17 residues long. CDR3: CASSLRWGEMALHEQYF. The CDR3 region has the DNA TGTGCCAGCAGTTTACGCTGGGGGGAGATGGCCCTGCACGAGCAGTACTTC.

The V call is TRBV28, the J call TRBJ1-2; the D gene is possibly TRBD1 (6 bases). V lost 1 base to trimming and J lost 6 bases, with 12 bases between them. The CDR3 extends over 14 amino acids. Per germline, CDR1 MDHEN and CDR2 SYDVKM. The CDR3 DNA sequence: TGTGCCAGCAGTTTATCTCCTAACAGGGATGGCTACACCTTC. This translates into CASSLSPNRDGYTF.

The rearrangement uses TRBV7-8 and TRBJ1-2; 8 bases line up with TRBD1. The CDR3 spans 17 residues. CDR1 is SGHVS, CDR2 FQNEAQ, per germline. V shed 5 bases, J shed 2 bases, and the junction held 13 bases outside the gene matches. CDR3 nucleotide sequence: TGTGCCAGCAGCGCTTGGGGACCGACAGGGGACAACTATGGCTACACCTTC. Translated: CASSAWGPTGDNYGYTF.

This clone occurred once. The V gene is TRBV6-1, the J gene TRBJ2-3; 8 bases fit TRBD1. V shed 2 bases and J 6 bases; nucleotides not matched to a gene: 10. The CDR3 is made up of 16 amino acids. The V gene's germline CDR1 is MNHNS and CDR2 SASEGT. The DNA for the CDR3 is TGTGCCAGCAGTGAACGGAGGACAGGGAGCCTCGATACGCAGTATTTT. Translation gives CASSERRTGSLDTQYF.

The CDR3 is CASSFAGGRFWQFF. For the CDR3, the DNA is TGTGCCAGCAGCTTTGCCGGGGGCCGCTTCTGGCAGTTCTTC. This sequence joins TRBV7-8 and TRBJ2-1, with D perhaps TRBD1 or TRBD2 (6 bases each). The CDR3 length is 14 residues. CDR1 and CDR2 (germline): SGHVS, FQNEAQ. V lost 3 bases and J lost 12, with 18 bases in between. The full variable domain, completed using reference TRBV7-8 and TRBJ2-1, is GAGVSQSPRYKVAKRGQDVALRCDPISGHVSLFWYQQALGQGPEFLTYFQNEAQLDKSGLPSDRFFAERPEGSVSTLKIQRTQQEDSAVYLCASSFAGGRFWQFFGPGTRLTVL.

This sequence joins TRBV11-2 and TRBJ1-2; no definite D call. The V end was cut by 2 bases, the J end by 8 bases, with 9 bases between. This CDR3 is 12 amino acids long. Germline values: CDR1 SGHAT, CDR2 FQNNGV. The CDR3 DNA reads TGTGCCAGCAGCTTAAGAAGGGAAGGCTACACCTTC. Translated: CASSLRREGYTF. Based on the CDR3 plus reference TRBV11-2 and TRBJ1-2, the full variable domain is EAGVAQSPRYKIIEKRQSVAFWCNPISGHATLYWYQQILGQGPKLLIQFQNNGVVDDSQLPKDRFSAERLKGVDSTLKIQPAKLEDSAVYLCASSLRREGYTFGSGTRLTVV.

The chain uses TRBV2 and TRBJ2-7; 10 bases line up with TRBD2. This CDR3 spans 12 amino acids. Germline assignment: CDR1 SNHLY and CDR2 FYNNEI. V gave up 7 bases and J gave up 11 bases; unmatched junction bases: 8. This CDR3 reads CASTSGGLRKYF. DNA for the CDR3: TGTGCCAGCACTAGCGGGGGTCTGAGGAAGTACTTC. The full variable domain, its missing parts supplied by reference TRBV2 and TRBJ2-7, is EPEVTQTPSHQVTQMGQEVILRCVPISNHLYFYWYRQILGQKVEFLVSFYNNEISEKSEIFDDQFSVERPDGSNFTLKIRSTKLEDSAMYFCASTSGGLRKYFGPGTRLTVT.

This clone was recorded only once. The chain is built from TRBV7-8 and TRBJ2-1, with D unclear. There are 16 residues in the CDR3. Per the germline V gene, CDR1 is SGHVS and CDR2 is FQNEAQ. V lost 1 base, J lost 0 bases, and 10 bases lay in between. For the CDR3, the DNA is TGTGCCAGCAGCTTAGTGGGCTCCAGCTCCTACAATGAGCAGTTCTTC. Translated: CASSLVGSSSYNEQFF. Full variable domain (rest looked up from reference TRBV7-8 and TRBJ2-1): GAGVSQSPRYKVAKRGQDVALRCDPISGHVSLFWYQQALGQGPEFLTYFQNEAQLDKSGLPSDRFFAERPEGSVSTLKIQRTQQEDSAVYLCASSLVGSSSYNEQFFGPGTRLTVL.

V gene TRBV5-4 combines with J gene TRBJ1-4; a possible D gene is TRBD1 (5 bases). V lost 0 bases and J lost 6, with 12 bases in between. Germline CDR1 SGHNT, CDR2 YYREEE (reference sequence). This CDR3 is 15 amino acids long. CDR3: CASSLGRGLDEKLFF. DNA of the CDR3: TGTGCCAGCAGCTTGGGTAGGGGTTTGGATGAAAAACTGTTTTTT.

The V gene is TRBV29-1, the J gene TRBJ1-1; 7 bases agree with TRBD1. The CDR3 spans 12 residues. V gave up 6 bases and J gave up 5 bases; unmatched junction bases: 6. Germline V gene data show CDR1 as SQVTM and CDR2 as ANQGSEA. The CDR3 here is CSVGQGVTEAFF. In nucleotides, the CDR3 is TGCAGCGTGGGGCAGGGGGTTACTGAAGCTTTCTTT.

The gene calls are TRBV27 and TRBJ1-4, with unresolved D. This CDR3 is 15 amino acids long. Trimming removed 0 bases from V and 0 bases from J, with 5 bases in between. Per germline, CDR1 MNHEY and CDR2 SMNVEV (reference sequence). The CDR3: CASSLSHATNEKLFF. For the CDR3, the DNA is TGTGCCAGCAGTTTATCACATGCAACTAATGAAAAACTGTTTTTT.

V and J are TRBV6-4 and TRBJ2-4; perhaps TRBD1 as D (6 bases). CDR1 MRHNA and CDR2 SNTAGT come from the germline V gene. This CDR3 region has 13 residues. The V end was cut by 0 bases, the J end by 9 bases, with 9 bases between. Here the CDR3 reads CASSDSTGSIQYF. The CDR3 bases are TGTGCCAGCAGTGACTCTACAGGGAGCATTCAGTACTTC.

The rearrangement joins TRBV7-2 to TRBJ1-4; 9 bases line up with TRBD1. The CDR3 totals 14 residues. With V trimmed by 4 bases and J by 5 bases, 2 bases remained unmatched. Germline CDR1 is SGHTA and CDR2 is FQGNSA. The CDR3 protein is CASSYRGRNEKLFF. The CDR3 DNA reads TGTGCCAGCAGCTACAGGGGGCGCAATGAAAAACTGTTTTTT.

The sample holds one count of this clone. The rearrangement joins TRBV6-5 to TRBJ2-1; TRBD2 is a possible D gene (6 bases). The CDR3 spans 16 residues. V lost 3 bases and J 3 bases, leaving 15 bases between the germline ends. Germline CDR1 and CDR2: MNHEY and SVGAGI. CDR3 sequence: CASSYRAVRGYNEQFF. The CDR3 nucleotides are TGTGCCAGCAGTTATAGAGCGGTGCGGGGCTACAATGAGCAGTTCTTC.

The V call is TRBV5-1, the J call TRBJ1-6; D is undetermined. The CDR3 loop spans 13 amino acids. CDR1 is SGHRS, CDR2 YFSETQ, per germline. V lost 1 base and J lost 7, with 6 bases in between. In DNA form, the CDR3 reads TGCGCCAGCAGCTTGTGGCCAAATTCACCCCTCCACTTT. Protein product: CASSLWPNSPLHF.

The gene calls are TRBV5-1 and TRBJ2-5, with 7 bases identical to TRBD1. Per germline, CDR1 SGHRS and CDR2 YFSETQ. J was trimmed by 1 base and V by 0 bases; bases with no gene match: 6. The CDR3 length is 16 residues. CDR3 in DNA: TGCGCCAGCAGCTTGGGAGACAGGGTACTCCAAGAGACCCAGTACTTC. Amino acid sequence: CASSLGDRVLQETQYF.

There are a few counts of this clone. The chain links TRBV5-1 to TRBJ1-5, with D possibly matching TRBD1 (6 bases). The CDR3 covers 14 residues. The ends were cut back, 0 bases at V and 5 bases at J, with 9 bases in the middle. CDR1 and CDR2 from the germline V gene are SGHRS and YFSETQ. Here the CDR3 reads CASSLGTEDQPQHF. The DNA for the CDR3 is TGCGCCAGCAGCTTGGGGACAGAAGATCAGCCCCAGCATTTT. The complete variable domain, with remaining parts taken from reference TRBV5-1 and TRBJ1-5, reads KAGVTQTPRYLIKTRGQQVTLSCSPISGHRSVSWYQQTPGQGLQFLFEYFSETQRNKGNFPGRFSGRQFSNSRSEMNVSTLELGDSALYLCASSLGTEDQPQHFGDGTRLSIL.

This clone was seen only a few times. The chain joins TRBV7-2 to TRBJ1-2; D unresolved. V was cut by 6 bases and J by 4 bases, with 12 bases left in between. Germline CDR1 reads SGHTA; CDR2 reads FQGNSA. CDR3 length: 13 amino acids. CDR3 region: CASSYQVLYGYTF. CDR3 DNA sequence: TGTGCCAGCAGTTATCAAGTTCTCTATGGCTACACCTTC.

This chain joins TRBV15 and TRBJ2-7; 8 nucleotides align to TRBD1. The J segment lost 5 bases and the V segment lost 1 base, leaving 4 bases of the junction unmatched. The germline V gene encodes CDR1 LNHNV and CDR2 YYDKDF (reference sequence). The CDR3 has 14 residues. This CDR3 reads CATSRGGQGHEQYF. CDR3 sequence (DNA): TGTGCCACCAGCAGAGGCGGACAGGGTCACGAGCAGTACTTC.

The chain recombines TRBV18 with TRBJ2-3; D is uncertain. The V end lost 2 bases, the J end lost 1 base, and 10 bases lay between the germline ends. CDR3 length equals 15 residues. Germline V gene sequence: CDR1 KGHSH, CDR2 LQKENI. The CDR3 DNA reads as TGTGCCAGCTCACCAGACCAAGGCGGCACAGATACGCAGTATTTT. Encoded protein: CASSPDQGGTDTQYF.